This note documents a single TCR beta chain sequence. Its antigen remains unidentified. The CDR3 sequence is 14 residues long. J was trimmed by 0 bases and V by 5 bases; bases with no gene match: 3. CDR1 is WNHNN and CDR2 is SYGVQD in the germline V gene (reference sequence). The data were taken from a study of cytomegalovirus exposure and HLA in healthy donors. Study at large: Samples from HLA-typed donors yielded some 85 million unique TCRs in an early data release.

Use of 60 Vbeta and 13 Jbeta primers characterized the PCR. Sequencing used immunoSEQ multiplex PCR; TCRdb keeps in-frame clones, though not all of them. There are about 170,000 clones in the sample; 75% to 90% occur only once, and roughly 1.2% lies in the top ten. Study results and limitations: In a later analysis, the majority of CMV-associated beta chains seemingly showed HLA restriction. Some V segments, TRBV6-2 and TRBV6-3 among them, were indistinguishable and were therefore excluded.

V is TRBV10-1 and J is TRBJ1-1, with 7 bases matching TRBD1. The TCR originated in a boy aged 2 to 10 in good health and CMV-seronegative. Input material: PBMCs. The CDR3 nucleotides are TGCGCCAGCAGTCCGGGACAGATGAACACTGAAGCTTTCTTT. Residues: CASSPGQMNTEAFF.